These 22 T cell receptor beta chains originate from one sample sequenced in a study of T cells in Graves' hyperthyroidism and ophthalmopathy. TCR beta CDR3 regions were amplified from RNA. First-round RT-PCR of the TCR CDR3 relied on the HTBI primer set. In TCRdb, the multiplex PCR reads were re-called with MiXCR into one record per CDR3 protein. Of 300,000 to 450,000 distinct CDR3 sequences listed, approximately 25% are singletons. Sequencing was performed on blood. The receptors come from a man aged 50-60 years with Graves' hyperthyroidism.

In its sample, this clonotype was seen a few times. V and J are TRBV6-1 and TRBJ2-3; TRBD2 matches 15 bases. With V trimmed by 7 bases and J by 5 bases, 10 bases remained unmatched. This CDR3 is 17 amino acids long. Germline CDR1 is MNHNS and CDR2 is SASEGT. This CDR3 is CASTNPGLAGGGDTQYF. The CDR3, as DNA: TGTGCCAGCACCAACCCGGGACTAGCGGGAGGAGGAGATACGCAGTATTTT.

This clonotype came up a few times. The V gene is TRBV12-3 or TRBV12-4, the J gene TRBJ2-7; 7 nucleotides match TRBD2. J lost 3 bases, V lost 6 bases, and 11 bases had no gene match. This CDR3 is 15 amino acids long. The CDR3 sequence is CASRREPAGVYEQYF. As DNA, the CDR3 is TGTGCCAGCAGACGGGAGCCGGCGGGGGTCTACGAGCAGTACTTC.

The chain links TRBV28 to TRBJ1-2, with D hard to call. CDR1 is MDHEN and CDR2 is SYDVKM in the germline V gene. V lost 5 bases and J 4 bases, leaving 11 bases between the germline ends. The CDR3 totals 13 residues. CDR3 sequence: CASSLGLPYGYTF. DNA for the CDR3: TGTGCCAGCAGTCTTGGGCTCCCCTATGGCTACACCTTC.

This clonotype was observed at least ten times. This chain joins TRBV20-1 and TRBJ2-7; D is uncertain. Trimming pared 3 bases from V and 7 bases from J, leaving 7 bases between. CDR3 length: 10 amino acids. The germline CDR1 and CDR2 sequences are DFQATT and SNEGSKA (reference sequence). CDR3 amino acids: CSASLKEQYF. The CDR3 DNA is TGCAGTGCTAGCCTGAAAGAGCAGTACTTC.

The V gene is TRBV20-1, the J gene TRBJ2-3; D might be TRBD1 (5 bases). V was trimmed by 6 bases and J by 2 bases, leaving 12 bases between them. CDR1 and CDR2 (germline): DFQATT, SNEGSKA (reference sequence). This CDR3 contains 13 residues. CDR3 in DNA: TGCAGTGCCCATCAGACAGACACAGATACGCAGTATTTT. As protein: CSAHQTDTDTQYF.

This clonotype came up many times. V and J are TRBV12-5 and TRBJ2-1; TRBD2 matches at 9 bases. CDR1 and CDR2 from the germline V gene are LGHNT and FRNRAP. V lost 4 bases and J lost 4; bases outside the gene matches: 2. The CDR3 contains 14 residues. The CDR3 region is CASGSSGAYNEQFF. The CDR3, as DNA: TGTGCTAGTGGTTCTAGCGGGGCTTACAATGAGCAGTTCTTC.

The chain employs TRBV7-3 and TRBJ1-5, with TRBD1 identical over 7 bases. This CDR3 comprises 13 residues. The V segment lost 5 bases and the J segment 6 bases; nucleotides outside the gene matches: 4. In germline, CDR1 is SGHTA, CDR2 FQGTGA. The CDR3 nucleotides read TGTGCCAGCAGCCAGGGGGGAGGTCAGCCCCAGCATTTT. It encodes CASSQGGGQPQHF.

This clonotype was seen repeatedly, ten times or more. This chain joins TRBV7-3 and TRBJ2-1, with D perhaps TRBD1 or TRBD2 (6 bases each). This CDR3 is 14 amino acids long. The germline CDR1 and CDR2 sequences are SGHTA and FQGTGA. V was pared by 0 bases and J by 9 bases, with 12 bases between. The CDR3 sequence is CASSLTGGGGEQFF. Here the CDR3 DNA reads TGTGCCAGCAGCTTAACGGGAGGAGGGGGTGAGCAGTTCTTC.

In the case of this clonotype: This clone may be a read error of a much larger clone one base away. V gene TRBV11-1 combines with J gene TRBJ1-1; D is ambiguous. CDR3 length: 15 amino acids. The germline gives CDR1 SGHAT, CDR2 FQDESV (reference sequence). The CDR3 DNA sequence: TGTGCCGGCAGCTTAGAGTTTGCGGGATTGAATAAAGCTTTCTTT. Its translation: CAGSLEFAGLNKAFF.

In this sample, this clonotype turned up many times. The genes are TRBV20-1 and TRBJ2-7; 12 nucleotides align to TRBD1. The CDR3 spans 15 residues. Germline assignment: CDR1 DFQATT and CDR2 SNEGSKA (reference sequence). The trim removed 6 bases at V and 6 bases at J, leaving 12 bases unmatched. The CDR3 region is CSANRGTGGEREQYF. The CDR3 nucleotides read TGCAGTGCCAACCGCGGGACAGGGGGCGAACGCGAGCAGTACTTC.

This clonotype occurred many times. This sequence joins TRBV11-3 and TRBJ2-7, with D possibly matching TRBD2 (6 bases). This CDR3 region has 15 residues. Germline values: CDR1 SGHNT, CDR2 YENEEA. V was cut by 1 base and J by 4 bases, with 14 bases left in between. The CDR3 sequence: CASSLAVGDWYEQYF. CDR3 DNA: TGTGCCAGCAGCTTAGCTGTAGGGGACTGGTACGAGCAGTACTTC.

This clonotype occurred once. This may arise from a read error, as a much more abundant clone is one base away. V gene TRBV11-2 combines with J gene TRBJ2-7; TRBD2 agrees at 7 bases. This CDR3 has 13 amino acids. Germline CDR1 is SGHAT and CDR2 is FQNNGV. J gave up 3 bases and V 4 bases, and 3 bases lay outside the gene matches. The CDR3 loop reads CASSSGGNYEQYF. DNA for the CDR3: TGTGCCAGCAGCTCCGGGGGGAACTACGAGCAGTACTTC.

V gene TRBV28 combines with J gene TRBJ2-4, with D maybe TRBD1 (5 bases). The CDR3 is made up of 14 amino acids. The germline gives CDR1 MDHEN, CDR2 SYDVKM. V shed 4 bases and J shed 2 bases, with 9 bases lying between them. The CDR3 coding sequence is TGTGCCAGCAGTTATGACAGAACCAAAAACATTCAGTACTTC. Amino acids: CASSYDRTKNIQYF.

This clonotype was counted only a few times. This CDR3 reads CASLGRSTDTQYF. As DNA, the CDR3 is TGTGCCAGCCTAGGCAGATCCACAGATACGCAGTATTTT. This chain joins TRBV2 and TRBJ2-3, with D hard to call. The germline gives CDR1 SNHLY, CDR2 FYNNEI. There are 13 residues in the CDR3. V was clipped by 8 bases and J by 2 bases, with 11 bases between them.

The chain has TRBV28 and TRBJ1-1; TRBD1 matches 7 bases. The CDR3 has 14 amino acids. With 6 bases clipped from V and 1 base from J, the junction kept 5 bases outside the gene matches. Germline V CDR1 and CDR2: MDHEN, SYDVKM. CDR3 in amino acids: CASRPGQSNTEAFF. CDR3 DNA sequence: TGTGCCAGCAGGCCGGGACAGTCGAACACTGAAGCTTTCTTT. The variable domain in full, completed from reference TRBV28 and TRBJ1-1, reads DVKVTQSSRYLVKRTGEKVFLECVQDMDHENMFWYRQDPGLGLRLIYFSYDVKMKEKGDIPEGYSVSREKKERFSLILESASTNQTSMYLCASRPGQSNTEAFFGQGTRLTVV.

J is TRBJ2-1 and V is TRBV3-1, with D tentatively TRBD1 (6 bases). The CDR3 is 15 amino acids. The germline CDR1 and CDR2 sequences are LGHDT and YNNKEL (reference sequence). Trimming left V 1 base short and J 5 bases short, with 12 bases between. CDR3 DNA sequence: TGTGCCAGCAGCCAAGTGTGGGGGCTGAACAATGAGCAGTTCTTC. It is translated as CASSQVWGLNNEQFF.

The V call is TRBV20-1, the J call TRBJ1-1, with D tentatively TRBD1 (6 bases). The CDR3 is made up of 15 amino acids. The V end was cut by 2 bases, the J end by 1 base, with 14 bases between. Germline V CDR1 and CDR2: DFQATT, SNEGSKA (reference sequence). The CDR3 is CSARNPGAGNTEAFF. CDR3 DNA sequence: TGCAGTGCTAGAAATCCAGGGGCAGGGAACACTGAAGCTTTCTTT.

This clonotype was recorded a few times. The V and J genes are TRBV7-9 and TRBJ2-7; 10 nucleotides match TRBD2. With 2 bases clipped from V and 2 bases from J, the junction kept 3 bases outside the gene matches. Germline lookup yields CDR1 SEHNR and CDR2 FQNEAQ (reference sequence). The CDR3 spans 15 residues. The CDR3 sequence: CASSLLAGGTYEQYF. The CDR3 DNA sequence: TGTGCCAGCAGCTTATTAGCGGGAGGCACCTACGAGCAGTACTTC.

The chain has TRBV11-2 and TRBJ1-2; 8 bases fit TRBD1. The germline V gene has CDR1 SGHAT and CDR2 FQNNGV. This CDR3 has 14 residues. Losses at the gene ends were 1 base for V and 7 bases for J; bases not matched to a gene: 5. In nucleotides, the CDR3 is TGTGCCAGCAGCTTAGGACAGGGGTCGAGTGGCTACACCTTC. This encodes CASSLGQGSSGYTF.

This clonotype was recorded many times. This chain connects TRBV27 to TRBJ1-1, with D maybe TRBD1 (6 bases). Germline V CDR1 and CDR2: MNHEY, SMNVEV (reference sequence). The CDR3 covers 11 residues. Trimming left V 6 bases short and J 9 bases short, with 11 bases between. DNA for the CDR3: TGTGCCAGCAGCCGTACAGGGAAAGCTTTCTTT. It translates to CASSRTGKAFF.

There are many counts of this clonotype. V and J are TRBV18 and TRBJ1-4; D remains ambiguous. Germline-derived CDR1 and CDR2 are KGHSH and LQKENI. This CDR3 has 16 residues. V gave up 5 bases and J gave up 4 bases, with 17 bases separating them. CDR3 in DNA: TGTGCCAGCTCATCGATGTCAGGAAGGAATAATGAAAAACTGTTTTTT. This sequence encodes CASSSMSGRNNEKLFF.

The chain is built from TRBV6-6 and TRBJ2-2; 9 bases map to TRBD2. CDR3 size: 15 residues. J was trimmed by 5 bases and V by 2 bases; bases with no gene match: 3. Germline V gene data show CDR1 as MNHNY and CDR2 as SVGAGI (reference sequence). The CDR3 bases are TGTGCCAGCAGTTACGCTAGCGGGGTAACCGGGGAGCTGTTTTTT. This sequence encodes CASSYASGVTGELFF.